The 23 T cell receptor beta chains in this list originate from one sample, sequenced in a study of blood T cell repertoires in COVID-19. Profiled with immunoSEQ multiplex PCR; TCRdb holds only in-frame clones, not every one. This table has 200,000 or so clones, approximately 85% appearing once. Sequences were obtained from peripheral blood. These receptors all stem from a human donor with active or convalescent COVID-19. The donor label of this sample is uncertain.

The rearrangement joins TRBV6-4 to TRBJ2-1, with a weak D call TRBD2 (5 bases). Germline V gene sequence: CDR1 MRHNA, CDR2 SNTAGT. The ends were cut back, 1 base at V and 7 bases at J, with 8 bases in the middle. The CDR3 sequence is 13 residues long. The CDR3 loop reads CASSDLSGNEQFF. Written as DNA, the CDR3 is TGTGCCAGCAGTGACTTGTCGGGGAATGAGCAGTTCTTC.

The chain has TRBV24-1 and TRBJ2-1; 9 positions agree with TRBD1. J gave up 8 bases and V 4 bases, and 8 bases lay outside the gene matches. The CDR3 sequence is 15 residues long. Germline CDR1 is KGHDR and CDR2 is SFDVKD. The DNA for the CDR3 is TGTGCCACCAGTGACCTTTGGACAGGGGTGGATGAGCAGTTCTTC. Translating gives CATSDLWTGVDEQFF.

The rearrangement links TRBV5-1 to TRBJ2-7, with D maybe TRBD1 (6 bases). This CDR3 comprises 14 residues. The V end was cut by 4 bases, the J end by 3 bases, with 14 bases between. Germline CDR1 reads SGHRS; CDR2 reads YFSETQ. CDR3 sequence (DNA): TGCGCCAGCAGCGGGGGCCCTCCGAGCTACGAGCAGTACTTC. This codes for CASSGGPPSYEQYF.

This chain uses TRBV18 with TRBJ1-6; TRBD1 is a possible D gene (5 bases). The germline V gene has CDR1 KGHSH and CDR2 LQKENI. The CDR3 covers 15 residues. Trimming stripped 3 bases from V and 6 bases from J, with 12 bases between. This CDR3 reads CASSPGTGGNSPLHF. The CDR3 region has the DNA TGTGCCAGCTCACCGGGGACGGGGGGTAATTCACCCCTCCACTTT.

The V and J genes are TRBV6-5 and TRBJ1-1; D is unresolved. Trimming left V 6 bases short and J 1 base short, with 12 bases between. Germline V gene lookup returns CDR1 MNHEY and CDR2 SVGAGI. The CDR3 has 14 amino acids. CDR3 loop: CASSRNGENTEAFF. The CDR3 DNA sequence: TGTGCCAGCAGCCGAAACGGGGAGAACACTGAAGCTTTCTTT.

Written as DNA, the CDR3 is TGTGCCACCAGTTCTTCAGAGACCCAGTACTTC. Amino acid sequence: CATSSSETQYF. The chain joins TRBV24-1 to TRBJ2-5; no reliable D call. Germline V gene data show CDR1 as KGHDR and CDR2 as SFDVKD. Trimming removed 6 bases at V and 4 bases at J, with 5 bases between. The CDR3 extends over 11 amino acids.

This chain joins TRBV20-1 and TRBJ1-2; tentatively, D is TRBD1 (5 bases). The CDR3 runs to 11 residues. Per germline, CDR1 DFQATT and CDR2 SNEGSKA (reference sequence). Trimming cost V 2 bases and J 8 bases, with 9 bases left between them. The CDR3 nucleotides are TGCAGTGCTAGACAGGGTCCAGGCTACACCTTC. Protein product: CSARQGPGYTF.

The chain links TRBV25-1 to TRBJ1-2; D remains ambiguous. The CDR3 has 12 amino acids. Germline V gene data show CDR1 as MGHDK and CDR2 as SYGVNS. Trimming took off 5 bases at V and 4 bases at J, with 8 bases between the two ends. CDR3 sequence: CASSKNSYGYTF. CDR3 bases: TGTGCCAGCAGTAAGAACAGCTATGGCTACACCTTC.

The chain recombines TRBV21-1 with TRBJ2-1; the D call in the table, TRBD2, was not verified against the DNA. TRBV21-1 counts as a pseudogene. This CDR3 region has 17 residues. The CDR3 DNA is TGTGCCAGCAGCAAAGTCCTAGCGGGAGGGCCCATCAATGAGCAGTTCTTC. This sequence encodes CASSKVLAGGPINEQFF.

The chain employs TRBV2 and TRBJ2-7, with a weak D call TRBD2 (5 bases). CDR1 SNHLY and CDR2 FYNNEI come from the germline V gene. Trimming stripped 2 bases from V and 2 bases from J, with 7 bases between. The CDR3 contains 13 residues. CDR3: CASSETGTYEQYF. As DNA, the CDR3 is TGTGCCAGCAGTGAAACGGGAACCTACGAGCAGTACTTC. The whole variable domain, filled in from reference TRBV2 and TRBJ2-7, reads EPEVTQTPSHQVTQMGQEVILRCVPISNHLYFYWYRQILGQKVEFLVSFYNNEISEKSEIFDDQFSVERPDGSNFTLKIRSTKLEDSAMYFCASSETGTYEQYFGPGTRLTVT.

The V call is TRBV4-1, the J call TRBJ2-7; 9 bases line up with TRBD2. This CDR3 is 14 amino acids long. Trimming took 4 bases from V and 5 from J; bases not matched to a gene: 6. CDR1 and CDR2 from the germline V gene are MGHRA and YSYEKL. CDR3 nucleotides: TGCGCCAGCAGCCCTAATGGCGGGAGGGACGAGCAGTACTTC. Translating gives CASSPNGGRDEQYF.

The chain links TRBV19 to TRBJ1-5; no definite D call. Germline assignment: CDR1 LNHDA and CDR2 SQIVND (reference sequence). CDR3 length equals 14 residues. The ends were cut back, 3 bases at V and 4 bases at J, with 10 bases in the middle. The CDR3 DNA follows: TGTGCCAGTAGTATGTCGGGGAATAATCAGCCCCAGCATTTT. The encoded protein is CASSMSGNNQPQHF.

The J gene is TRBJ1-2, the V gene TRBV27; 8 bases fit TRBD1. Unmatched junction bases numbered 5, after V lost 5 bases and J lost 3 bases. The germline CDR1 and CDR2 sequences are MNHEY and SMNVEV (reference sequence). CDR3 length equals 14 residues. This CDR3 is CASSPRGLYYGYTF. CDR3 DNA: TGTGCCAGCAGTCCCAGGGGGCTCTACTATGGCTACACCTTC.

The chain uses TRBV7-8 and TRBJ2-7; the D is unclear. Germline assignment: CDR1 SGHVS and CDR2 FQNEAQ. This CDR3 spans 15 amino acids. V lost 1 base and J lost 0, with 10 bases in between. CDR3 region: CASSLEAESSYEQYF. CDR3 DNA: TGTGCCAGCAGCTTAGAGGCGGAGAGCTCCTACGAGCAGTACTTC. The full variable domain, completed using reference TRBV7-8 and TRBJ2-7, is GAGVSQSPRYKVAKRGQDVALRCDPISGHVSLFWYQQALGQGPEFLTYFQNEAQLDKSGLPSDRFFAERPEGSVSTLKIQRTQQEDSAVYLCASSLEAESSYEQYFGPGTRLTVT.

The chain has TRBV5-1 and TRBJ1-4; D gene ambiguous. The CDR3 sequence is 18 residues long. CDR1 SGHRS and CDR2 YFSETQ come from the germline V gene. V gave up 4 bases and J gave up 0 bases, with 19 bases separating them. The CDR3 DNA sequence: TGCGCCAGCAGCCAACAACCCCGCCAGTCTGCAACTAATGAAAAACTGTTTTTT. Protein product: CASSQQPRQSATNEKLFF.

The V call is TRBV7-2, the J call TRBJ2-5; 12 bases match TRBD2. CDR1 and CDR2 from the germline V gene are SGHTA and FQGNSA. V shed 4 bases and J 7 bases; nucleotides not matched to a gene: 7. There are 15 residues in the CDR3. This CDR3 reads CASSSGLAGLGTQYF. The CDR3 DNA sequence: TGTGCCAGCAGCTCCGGACTAGCGGGACTCGGGACCCAGTACTTC.

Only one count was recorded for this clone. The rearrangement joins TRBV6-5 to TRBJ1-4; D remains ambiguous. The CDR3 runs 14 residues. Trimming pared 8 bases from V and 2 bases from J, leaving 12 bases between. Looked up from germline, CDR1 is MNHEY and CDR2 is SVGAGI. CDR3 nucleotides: TGTGCCAGCTTTCCCGGGTGGACTAATGAAAAACTGTTTTTT. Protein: CASFPGWTNEKLFF.

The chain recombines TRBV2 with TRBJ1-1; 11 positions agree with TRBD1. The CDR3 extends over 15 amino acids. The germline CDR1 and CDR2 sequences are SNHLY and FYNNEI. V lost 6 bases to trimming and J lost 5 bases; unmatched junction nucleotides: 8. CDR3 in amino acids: CASRLRTGGATEAFF. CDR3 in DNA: TGTGCCAGCAGATTACGGACAGGGGGCGCGACTGAAGCTTTCTTT. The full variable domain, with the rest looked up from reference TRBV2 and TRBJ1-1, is EPEVTQTPSHQVTQMGQEVILRCVPISNHLYFYWYRQILGQKVEFLVSFYNNEISEKSEIFDDQFSVERPDGSNFTLKIRSTKLEDSAMYFCASRLRTGGATEAFFGQGTRLTVV.

CDR3 sequence (DNA): TGTGCCAGCAGCTCGACAGGGGCGGATACGCAGTATTTT. Translating gives CASSSTGADTQYF. The chain combines TRBV7-2 with TRBJ2-3, with 8 bases aligning to TRBD1. The V gene's germline CDR1 is SGHTA and CDR2 FQGNSA. The CDR3 contains 13 residues. The V gene end was trimmed by 4 bases and the J gene end by 6 bases; junction bases not matched to a gene: 3.

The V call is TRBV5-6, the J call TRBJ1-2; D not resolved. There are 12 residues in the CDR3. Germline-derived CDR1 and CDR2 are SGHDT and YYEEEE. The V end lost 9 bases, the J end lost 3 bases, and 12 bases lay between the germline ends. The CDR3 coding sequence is TGTGCCACCGCGCACCGAGACTATGGCTACACCTTC. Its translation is CATAHRDYGYTF.

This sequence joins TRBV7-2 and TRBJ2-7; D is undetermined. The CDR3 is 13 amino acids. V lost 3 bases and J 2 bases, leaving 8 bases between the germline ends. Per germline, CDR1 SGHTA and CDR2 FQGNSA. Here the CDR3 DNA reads TGTGCCAGCAGCTTTTTTCAGGCCTACGAGCAGTACTTC. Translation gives CASSFFQAYEQYF.

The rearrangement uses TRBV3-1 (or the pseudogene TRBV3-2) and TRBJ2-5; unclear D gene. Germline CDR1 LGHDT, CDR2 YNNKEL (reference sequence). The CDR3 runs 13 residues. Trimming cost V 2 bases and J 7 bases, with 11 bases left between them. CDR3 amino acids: CASSQSVSGTQYF. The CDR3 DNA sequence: TGTGCCAGCAGCCAAAGCGTATCTGGGACCCAGTACTTC.

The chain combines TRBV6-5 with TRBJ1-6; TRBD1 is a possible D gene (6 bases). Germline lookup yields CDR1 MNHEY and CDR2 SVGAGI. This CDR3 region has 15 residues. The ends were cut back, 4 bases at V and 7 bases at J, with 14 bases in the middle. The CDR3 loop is CASSSLAGANSPLHF. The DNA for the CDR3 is TGTGCCAGCAGTTCGCTGGCAGGGGCGAATTCACCCCTCCACTTT.